One sample yielded the 13 T cell receptor beta chains listed below, sequenced in a study of CD8 T cells in ankylosing spondylitis (dated by TCRdb to about 2017). What the study reported, not specific to this receptor: Blood from ankylosing spondylitis patients appeared to be characterized by a TCR beta motif made up of under ten highly homologous amino acid variants.

The antigens of these receptors remain unknown. Libraries were built with 5' RACE. Sequencing relied on an Illumina HiSeq 2500. The public reads were reprocessed in TCRdb via fastp at Q25 and MiXCR, keeping in-frame beta chains. Rows with one shared CDR3 protein collapse into an entry with the most common genes and DNA. This sample has some 220,000 distinct CDR3 sequences in its table, and about 7% of those were observed once. Of the sample, 11% to 15% is held by the ten largest clones. Material for sequencing was blood, either unsorted or a sorted T cell fraction (not recorded which). Every receptor here comes from a male donor with ankylosing spondylitis.

This chain connects TRBV6-2 or TRBV6-3 to TRBJ2-7; D gene uncertain. V lost 4 bases, J lost 0 bases, and 10 bases lay in between. The CDR3 runs 14 residues. Germline CDR1 and CDR2: MNHEY and SVGEGT. This chain's CDR3 is CASSLAATSYEQYF. In DNA form, the CDR3 reads TGTGCCAGCAGTTTGGCCGCGACCTCCTACGAGCAGTACTTC.

The rearrangement uses TRBV18 and TRBJ1-2; D gene uncertain. The CDR3 totals 13 residues. Trimming took 0 bases from V and 5 from J, leaving 7 bases between them. CDR1 and CDR2 from the germline V gene are KGHSH and LQKENI. In nucleotides, the CDR3 is TGTGCCAGCTCACCACCCCTGAGTTATGGCTACACCTTC. Its translation: CASSPPLSYGYTF.

In this sample, this clonotype turned up a few times. This sequence joins TRBV6-1 and TRBJ1-2; tentatively, D is TRBD1 (6 bases). The germline V gene encodes CDR1 MNHNS and CDR2 SASEGT. With 7 bases removed from V and 0 bases from J, the gap between germline ends came to 9 bases. The CDR3 is 13 amino acids. CDR3 protein: CASTTGTNYGYTF. In DNA, the CDR3 is TGTGCCAGCACCACAGGGACTAACTATGGCTACACCTTC.

This clonotype was recorded at least ten times. The chain employs TRBV27 and TRBJ2-7, with D possibly being TRBD1 or TRBD2 (6 bases each). The CDR3 sequence is 14 residues long. V was trimmed by 5 bases and J by 3 bases, leaving 14 bases between them. The V gene's germline CDR1 is MNHEY and CDR2 SMNVEV (reference sequence). CDR3 region: CASSPGVSGYEQYF. As DNA, the CDR3 is TGTGCCAGCAGTCCAGGGGTTAGCGGCTACGAGCAGTACTTC.

This clonotype has ten or more counts. The chain carries TRBV4-3 and TRBJ2-7, with D unclear. The CDR3 runs 16 residues. V was pared by 1 base and J by 5 bases, with 18 bases between. The germline V gene encodes CDR1 LGHNA and CDR2 YSLEER. In DNA, the CDR3 is TGCGCCAGCAGCCAAGCCGCGTCCTCGCCCCCCCACGAGCAGTACTTC. Translated, it gives CASSQAASSPPHEQYF.

This clonotype has ten or more counts. The chain joins TRBV19 to TRBJ1-1; TRBD1 aligns across 7 bases. Trimming cost V 6 bases and J 6 bases; bases outside gene matches: 4. The CDR3 is made up of 12 amino acids. Germline V lookup: CDR1 LNHDA, CDR2 SQIVND (reference sequence). CDR3 residues: CASRGQPSEAFF. CDR3 nucleotides: TGTGCCAGTAGGGGACAGCCCTCTGAAGCTTTCTTT.

This clonotype was seen more than once but under ten times. The chain uses TRBV7-9 and TRBJ1-2; weak D call: TRBD1 (5 bases). Germline V lookup: CDR1 SEHNR, CDR2 FQNEAQ (reference sequence). V dropped 5 bases and J dropped 4 bases, with 8 bases sitting between them. This CDR3 contains 12 residues. For the CDR3, the DNA is TGTGCCAGCAGCATTGGGACCTATGGCTACACCTTC. Its translation: CASSIGTYGYTF.

In the case of this clonotype: A much larger clone lies a single base off, so this may be a read error. The CDR3 bases are TGTGCCAGCAGTTTAGGCCAGTGTAGCACAGATACGCAGTATTTT. It yields the protein CASSLGQCSTDTQYF. This chain links TRBV28 with TRBJ2-3, with D unclear. CDR1 and CDR2 from the germline V gene are MDHEN and SYDVKM. Trimming took off 2 bases at V and 0 bases at J, with 9 bases between the two ends. This CDR3 comprises 15 residues.

This clonotype was detected only a few times. V gene TRBV5-6 combines with J gene TRBJ2-5, with 9 bases fitting TRBD2. Germline assignment: CDR1 SGHDT and CDR2 YYEEEE. V shed 0 bases and J 9 bases; nucleotides not matched to a gene: 6. The CDR3 has 14 amino acids. The CDR3 DNA follows: TGTGCCAGCAGCTTGGCCGCGGGGGGGCGTTCCCAGTACTTC. It codes for CASSLAAGGRSQYF.

The rearrangement uses TRBV21-1 and TRBJ2-7; the table's TRBD1 call for D was not verified on the DNA. TRBV21-1 is designated a pseudogene. This CDR3 has 14 amino acids. The CDR3 loop is CASSGRDRLYEQYF. The CDR3 DNA sequence: TGTGCCAGCAGCGGGAGGGACAGGCTCTACGAGCAGTACTTC.

This clonotype showed up many times. The chain couples TRBV11-2 to TRBJ2-5; the match to TRBD2 covers 9 bases. This CDR3 comprises 15 residues. V lost 4 bases, J lost 2 bases, and 5 bases stayed unmatched. Germline V gene sequence: CDR1 SGHAT, CDR2 FQNNGV. The CDR3 DNA is TGTGCCAGCAGCTATACTAGCGGGTCACAAGAGACCCAGTACTTC. Its protein product is CASSYTSGSQETQYF.

This clonotype appeared many times. This chain links TRBV5-5 with TRBJ2-2; no reliable D call. V was clipped by 1 base and J by 0 bases, with 10 bases between them. The CDR3 runs to 16 residues. The germline gives CDR1 SGHKS, CDR2 YYEKEE (reference sequence). CDR3 in amino acids: CASSLFPVTNTGELFF. The DNA of the CDR3 is TGTGCCAGCAGCTTGTTCCCGGTCACGAACACCGGGGAGCTGTTTTTT.

This clonotype was detected many times. This chain joins TRBV5-1 and TRBJ1-1; D remains ambiguous. CDR1 is SGHRS and CDR2 is YFSETQ in the germline V gene. The CDR3 loop spans 15 amino acids. Trimming left V 4 bases short and J 5 bases short, with 18 bases between. The chain's CDR3 is CASSPVGRGTTEAFF. Written as DNA, the CDR3 is TGCGCCAGCAGCCCAGTGGGTCGGGGAACGACTGAAGCTTTCTTT. The full variable domain, its missing parts supplied by reference TRBV5-1 and TRBJ1-1, is KAGVTQTPRYLIKTRGQQVTLSCSPISGHRSVSWYQQTPGQGLQFLFEYFSETQRNKGNFPGRFSGRQFSNSRSEMNVSTLELGDSALYLCASSPVGRGTTEAFFGQGTRLTVV.